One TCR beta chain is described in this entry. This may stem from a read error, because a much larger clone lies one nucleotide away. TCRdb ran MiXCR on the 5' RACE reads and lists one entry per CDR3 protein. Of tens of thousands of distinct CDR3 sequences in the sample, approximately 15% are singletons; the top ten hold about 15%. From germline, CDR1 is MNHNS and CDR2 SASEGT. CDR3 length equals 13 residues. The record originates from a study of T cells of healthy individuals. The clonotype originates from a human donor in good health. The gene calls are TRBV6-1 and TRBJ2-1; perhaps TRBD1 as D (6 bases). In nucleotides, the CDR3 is TGTGCCAGCAGGAAACCAGGGGATCCTGAGCAGCTCTTC. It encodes CASRKPGDPEQLF.